This T cell receptor (beta chain) was documented in a study of T cell responses to AZD1222 COVID-19 vaccine. Study details: Whether given at about 4 or about 12 weeks, second doses were pooled. Study-wide results and limits: Among those given AZD1222, only 6 or 7 were seropositive at baseline. Females outnumbered males among donors, who were mostly white British; clonal diversity was possibly underestimated.

Sequenced by immunoSEQ multiplex PCR; TCRdb stores in-frame clones only, minus some. Among about 190,000 clones listed, almost 95% were seen once. With 6 bases removed from V and 1 base from J, the gap between germline ends came to 9 bases. Germline V lookup: CDR1 SGHTA, CDR2 FQGNSA. The CDR3 length is 14 residues. This clone was recorded once. Its antigen is unidentified. The TCR was taken from an adult in good health. Sequenced here: peripheral blood, sampled on day 0 of AZD1222 vaccination. V gene TRBV7-2 combines with J gene TRBJ2-2; D might be TRBD2 (6 bases). The CDR3 sequence is CASRPRGNTGELFF. CDR3 nucleotides: TGTGCCAGCAGACCGCGGGGGAACACCGGGGAGCTGTTTTTT.